This TCR beta chain emerged from a study of CD8 T cells in Susac syndrome (dated by TCRdb to the late 2010s). A note on the overall study: Of the Susac syndrome patients who were sequenced, over five had clinically active disease and about eight were in clinical remission. At blood withdrawal, Susac syndrome patients were therapy-naive, treated with corticosteroids (with IVIg additionally given to some), or treated with IVIg alone. Whether CD8+ T cell activation and differentiation in Susac syndrome was antigen driven was tested using repertoire sequencing. CD8+ T cell repertoire clonality was compared between more than ten healthy donors, approximately 14 Susac syndrome patients and around 15 multiple sclerosis patients. The paper's findings and limits, for the study overall: Looking at Susac-specific public clones, the researchers identified some 16 in the total CD8+ repertoire and roughly 5 in the CD8+ TEMRA repertoire. The number of individuals in the TCR sequencing and HLA analysis was recognized as being relatively small. Clonal expansion was seen in Susac syndrome CD8+ repertoires, peaking in CD8+ TEMRA cells and being greater in clinically active patients than in remitting ones.

RNA was extracted using the RNeasy kit, and about 0.45 to 1 microgram was reverse transcribed with random hexamers. The immunoSEQ multiplex PCR assay, which covers 54 Vbeta and 13 Jbeta segments, was used to amplify TCR beta CDR3 regions. Bias from PCR amplification was corrected by using a synthetic template baseline for primer optimization and for computational correction. Concerning the study's data processing: Reads were annotated to V, D and J genes according to IMGT and were analyzed with immunoSEQ Analyzer, with only productive sequences retained. Clonality was computed as one minus Shannon entropy normalized by log2 of the number of productive unique sequences. For each patient and control, public and private clones were evaluated within the 100 most prevalent clones. Clones were defined as Susac-specific if absent from the healthy and MS cohorts, from roughly 1,100 published viral clones and from other ImmuneACCESS disease sequences. The public reads were reanalyzed by TCRdb: fastp trimming at Q25, MiXCR alignment, in-frame beta chains only. Rows matching on CDR3 protein sequence are summarized as one entry with the most common DNA and genes. These V and J calls derive from TCRdb rather than the authors' analysis. This sample holds around 110,000 distinct CDR3 sequences; approximately 94% were observed only once. The ten top clones hold 0.41% of the sample.

Peripheral blood CD8+ and CD4+ T cells from healthy donors, Susac syndrome patients and multiple sclerosis patients were profiled by high-throughput TCR beta sequencing. Recently defined diagnostic criteria for definite or probable disease were met by the Susac syndrome patients. CD8+ TEMRA cells were enriched by FACS, while bulk CD8+ and CD4+ T cells were purified by magnetic negative isolation. Blood was drawn into EDTA tubes, processed within 24 hours, and PBMCs were isolated by density gradient centrifugation. PBMCs destined for TCR sequencing were cryopreserved in liquid nitrogen and later thawed in a 37 °C water bath. Purity of sorted or isolated CD4+, CD8+ and CD8+ TEMRA cells was at least 90%. As for this clonotype: Its cognate antigen has yet to be identified. No much larger clonotype is one base removed from it; base qualities were not supplied.

V is clipped by 0 bases and J by 6 bases, and the sequence between their germline boundaries is 12 bases long. The CDR3, cysteine through phenylalanine, is 15 amino acids long. Only CDR3 DNA remains: 45 bases, in frame from the first base. In the germline V gene, CDR1 corresponds to SGHVS and CDR2 to FNYEAQ. The receptor's source is a human donor with Susac syndrome. The V gene is TRBV7-6 and the J gene is TRBJ1-5, with the D gene not clear enough to name. Sequencing was done on a sample of CD8+ T cells from PBMCs. The CDR3 protein: CASSLALVQSQPQHF. The bases read TGTGCCAGCAGCTTAGCCTTGGTTCAAAGTCAGCCCCAGCATTTT. Full variable domain (CDR3 extended with the reference TRBV7-6 and TRBJ1-5 proteins): GAGVSQSPRYKVTKRGQDVALRCDPISGHVSLYWYRQALGQGPEFLTYFNYEAQQDKSGLPNDRFSAERPEGSISTLTIQRTEQRDSAMYRCASSLALVQSQPQHFGDGTRLSIL.